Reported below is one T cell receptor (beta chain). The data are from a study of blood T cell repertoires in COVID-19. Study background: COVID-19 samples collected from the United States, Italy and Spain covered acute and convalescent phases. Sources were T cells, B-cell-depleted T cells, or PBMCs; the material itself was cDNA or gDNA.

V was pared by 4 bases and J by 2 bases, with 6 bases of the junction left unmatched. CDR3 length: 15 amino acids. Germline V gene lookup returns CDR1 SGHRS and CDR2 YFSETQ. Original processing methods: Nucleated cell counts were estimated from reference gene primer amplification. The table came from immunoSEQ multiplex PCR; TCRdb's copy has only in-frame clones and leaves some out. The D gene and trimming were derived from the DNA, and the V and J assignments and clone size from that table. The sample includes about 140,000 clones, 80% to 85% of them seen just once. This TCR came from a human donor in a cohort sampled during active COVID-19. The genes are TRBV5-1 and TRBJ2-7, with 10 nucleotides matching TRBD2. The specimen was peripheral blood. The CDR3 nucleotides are TGCGCCAGCAGCGGAACTAGCGGGGTAGCCTACGAGCAGTACTTC. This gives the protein CASSGTSGVAYEQYF.